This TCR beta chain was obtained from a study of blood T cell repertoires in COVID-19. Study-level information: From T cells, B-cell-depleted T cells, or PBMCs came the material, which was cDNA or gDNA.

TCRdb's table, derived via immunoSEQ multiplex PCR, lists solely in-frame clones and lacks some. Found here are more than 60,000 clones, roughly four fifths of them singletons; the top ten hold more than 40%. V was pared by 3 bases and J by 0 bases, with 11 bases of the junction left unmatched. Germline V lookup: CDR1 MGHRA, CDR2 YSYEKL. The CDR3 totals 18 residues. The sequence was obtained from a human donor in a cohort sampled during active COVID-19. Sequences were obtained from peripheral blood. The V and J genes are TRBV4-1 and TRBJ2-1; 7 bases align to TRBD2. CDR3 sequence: CASSQFTLAGGSYNEQFF. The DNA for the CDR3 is TGCGCCAGCAGCCAGTTCACCTTAGCGGGCGGCTCCTACAATGAGCAGTTCTTC.